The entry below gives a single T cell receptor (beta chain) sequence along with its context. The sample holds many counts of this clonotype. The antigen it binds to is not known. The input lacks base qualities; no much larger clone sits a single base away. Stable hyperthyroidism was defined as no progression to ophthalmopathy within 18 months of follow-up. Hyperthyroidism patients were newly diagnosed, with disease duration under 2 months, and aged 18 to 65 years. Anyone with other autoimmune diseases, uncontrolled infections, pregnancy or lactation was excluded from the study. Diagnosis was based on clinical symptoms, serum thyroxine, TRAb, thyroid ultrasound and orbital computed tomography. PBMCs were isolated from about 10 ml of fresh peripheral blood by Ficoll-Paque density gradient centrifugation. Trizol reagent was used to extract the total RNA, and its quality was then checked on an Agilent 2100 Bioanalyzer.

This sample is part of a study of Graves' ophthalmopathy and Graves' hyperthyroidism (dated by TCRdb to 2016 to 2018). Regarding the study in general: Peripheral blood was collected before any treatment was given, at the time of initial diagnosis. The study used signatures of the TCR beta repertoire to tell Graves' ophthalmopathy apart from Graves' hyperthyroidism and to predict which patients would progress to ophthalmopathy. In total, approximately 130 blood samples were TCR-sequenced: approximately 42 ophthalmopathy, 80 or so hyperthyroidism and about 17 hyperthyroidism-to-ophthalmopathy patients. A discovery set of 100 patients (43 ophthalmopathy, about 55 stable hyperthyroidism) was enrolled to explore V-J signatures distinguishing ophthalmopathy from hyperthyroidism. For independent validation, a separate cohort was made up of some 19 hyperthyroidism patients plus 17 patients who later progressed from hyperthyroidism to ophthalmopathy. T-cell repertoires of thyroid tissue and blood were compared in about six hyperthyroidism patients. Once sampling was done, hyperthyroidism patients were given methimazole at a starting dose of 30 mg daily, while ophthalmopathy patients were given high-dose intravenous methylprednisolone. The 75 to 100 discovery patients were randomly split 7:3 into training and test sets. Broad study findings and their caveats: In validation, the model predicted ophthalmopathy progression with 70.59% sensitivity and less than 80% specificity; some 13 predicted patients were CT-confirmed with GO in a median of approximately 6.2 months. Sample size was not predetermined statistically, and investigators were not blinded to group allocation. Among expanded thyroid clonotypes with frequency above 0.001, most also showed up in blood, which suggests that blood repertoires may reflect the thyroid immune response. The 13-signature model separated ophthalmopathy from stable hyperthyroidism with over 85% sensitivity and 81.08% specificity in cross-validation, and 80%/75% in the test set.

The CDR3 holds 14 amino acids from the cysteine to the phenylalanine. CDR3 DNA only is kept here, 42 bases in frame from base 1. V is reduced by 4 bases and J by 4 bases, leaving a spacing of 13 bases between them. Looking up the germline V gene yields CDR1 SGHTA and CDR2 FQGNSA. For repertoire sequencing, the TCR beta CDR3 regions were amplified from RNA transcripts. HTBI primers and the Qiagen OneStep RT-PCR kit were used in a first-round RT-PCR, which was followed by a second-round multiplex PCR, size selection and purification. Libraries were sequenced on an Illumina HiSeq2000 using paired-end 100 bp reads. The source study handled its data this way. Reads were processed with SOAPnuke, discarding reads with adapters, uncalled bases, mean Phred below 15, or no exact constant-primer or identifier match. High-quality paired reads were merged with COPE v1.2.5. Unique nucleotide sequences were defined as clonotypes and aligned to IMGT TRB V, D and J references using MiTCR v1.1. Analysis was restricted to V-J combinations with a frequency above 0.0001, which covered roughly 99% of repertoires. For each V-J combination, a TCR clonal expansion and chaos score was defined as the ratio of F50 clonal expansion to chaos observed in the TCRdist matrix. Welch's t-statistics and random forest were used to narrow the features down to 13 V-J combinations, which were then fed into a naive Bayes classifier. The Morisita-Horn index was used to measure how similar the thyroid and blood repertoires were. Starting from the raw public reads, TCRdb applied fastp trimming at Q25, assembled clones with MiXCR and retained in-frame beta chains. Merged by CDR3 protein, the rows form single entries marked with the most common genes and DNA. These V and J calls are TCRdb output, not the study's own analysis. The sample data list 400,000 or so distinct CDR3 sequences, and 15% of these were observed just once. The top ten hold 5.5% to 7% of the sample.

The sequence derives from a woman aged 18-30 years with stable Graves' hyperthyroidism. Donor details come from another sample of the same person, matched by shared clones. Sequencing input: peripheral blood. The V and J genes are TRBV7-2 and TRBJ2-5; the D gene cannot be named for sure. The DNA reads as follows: TGTGCCAGCAGCTCAATACGGCTAGTAGAGACCCAGTACTTC. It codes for CASSSIRLVETQYF.